This T cell receptor (beta chain) was identified during a study of STAT5B mutations in CD4+ large granular lymphocyte leukemia. Worth noting for this clone: What it binds is not known.

The survey-level immunoSEQ assay was used. The table came from immunoSEQ multiplex PCR; TCRdb's copy has only in-frame clones and leaves some out. The sample holds about 20,000 clones, over 70% seen once. Looked up from germline, CDR1 is GTSNPN and CDR2 is SVGIG (reference sequence). The CDR3 is 12 residues long. V was clipped by 4 bases and J by 5 bases, with 12 bases between them. Study-level results: No patients shared main leukemic clonotypes, though about 26% appeared at low frequency elsewhere. Without putative leukemic clones, patient CD4-sorted repertoires remained more clonal than healthy CD4+ repertoires. Compared with healthy controls (2/35), patient top clones favored TRBV06 (8/27).

This chain links TRBV30 with TRBJ2-7; perhaps D is TRBD1 or TRBD2 (5 bases each). The sequencing sample was made of CD4+ T cells from blood buffy coats. The clonotype comes from a human donor in good health. CDR3 sequence (DNA): TGTGCCTGGACAGGGAGAGGGAACGAGCAGTACTTC. This gives the protein CAWTGRGNEQYF. The full variable domain, completed using reference TRBV30 and TRBJ2-7, is SQTIHQWPATLVQPVGSPLSLECTVEGTSNPNLYWYRQAAGRGLQLLFYSVGIGQISSEVPQNLSASRPQDRQFILSSKKLLLSDSGFYLCAWTGRGNEQYFGPGTRLTVT.